This T cell receptor (beta chain) is from a study of patients and donors after allogeneic stem cell transplantation. This clonotype was found a few times. TCRdb independently ran MiXCR on the RT-PCR reads; one entry per CDR3 protein. The sample shows about 960,000 distinct CDR3 sequences, around 17% of them seen only once. V lost 8 bases and J 0 bases, leaving 7 bases between the germline ends. Germline assignment: CDR1 MNHEY and CDR2 SVGAGI. The CDR3 is 12 residues long. This chain links TRBV6-5 with TRBJ1-1; D unclear. This sequence originates from a human donor who was either an allogeneic HSCT recipient or a stem cell or donor lymphocyte infusion donor (not recorded which). It is not recorded whose cells these are; they may come from a transplant donor. The sample consisted of blood, either unsorted or a sorted T cell fraction (not recorded which). The chain's CDR3 is CASFNMNTEAFF. The CDR3 nucleotides are TGTGCCAGCTTTAACATGAACACTGAAGCTTTCTTT.